The entry below gives a single T cell receptor beta chain sequence along with its context. This record comes from a study of technical replicates of blood from several donors. Clones were sequenced by immunoSEQ multiplex PCR, and TCRdb holds only the in-frame ones, with some missing. This sample yields tens of thousands of clones, of which around nine tenths are seen a single time; around 5.2% belongs to the top ten. The clonotype comes from a human donor in good health. Some clones in this sample may be carry-over from other donors' samples. The source material was PBMCs.

The CDR3 DNA is TGTGCCTGGAGTTCGCGGACTTTAAACAATGAGCAGTTCTTC. Translated, it gives CAWSSRTLNNEQFF. V usage is TRBV30 and J usage is TRBJ2-1; weak D call: TRBD2 (5 bases). CDR1 GTSNPN and CDR2 SVGIG come from the germline V gene (reference sequence). This CDR3 has 14 amino acids. Deletions cut 2 bases from V and 5 bases from J, with 13 bases between. Full variable domain (rest looked up from reference TRBV30 and TRBJ2-1): SQTIHQWPATLVQPVGSPLSLECTVEGTSNPNLYWYRQAAGRGLQLLFYSVGIGQISSEVPQNLSASRPQDRQFILSSKKLLLSDSGFYLCAWSSRTLNNEQFFGPGTRLTVL.